A selection of T cell receptor beta chains follows, all from one sample in a study of blood T cells in healthy people across ages. From the 5' RACE reads, TCRdb called clonotypes with MiXCR, one entry per CDR3 protein. The table lists about 690,000 distinct CDR3 sequences, 40% to 45% of them singletons. Specimen: blood. The receptor set was obtained from a man at least 80 years old in good health. The CDR3 runs from the conserved cysteine through the conserved F or W. The order of the fields is V gene, clone size, D gene, J gene, CDR3 protein, CDR3 DNA. The D gene is left open where the match is weak. Only some rows state a clone size, as once, few, many or a class for expanded clones.

V: TRBV2
size: few
D: TRBD2
J: TRBJ2-1
CDR3: CASKAGGSYNEQFF
DNA: TGTGCCAGCAAGGCGGGAGGCTCCTACAATGAGCAGTTCTTC

V: TRBV11-3
size: -
D: TRBD2
J: TRBJ2-3
CDR3: CASSATSATQYF
DNA: TGTGCCAGCAGCGCAACTAGCGCGACGCAGTATTTT

V: TRBV6-5
size: many
D: -
J: TRBJ1-6
CDR3: CASSAYSNNSPLHF
DNA: TGTGCCAGCTCCGCCTATTCGAATAATTCACCCCTCCACTTT

V: TRBV12-3/TRBV12-4
size: -
D: -
J: TRBJ1-5
CDR3: CASSLYRQEQPQHF
DNA: TGTGCCAGCAGTTTATACAGGCAGGAACAGCCCCAGCATTTT

V: TRBV4-3
size: -
D: -
J: TRBJ1-1
CDR3: CASSRASGTGSEAFF
DNA: TGCGCCAGCAGCCGCGCATCCGGGACGGGCAGTGAAGCTTTCTTT

V: TRBV7-9
size: -
D: -
J: TRBJ2-1
CDR3: CASSPDHLNYNEQFF
DNA: TGTGCCAGCAGCCCTGATCACCTAAACTACAATGAGCAGTTCTTC

V: TRBV4-2
size: -
D: TRBD2
J: TRBJ2-3
CDR3: CASSVGLAGGGGVNTQYF
DNA: TGTGCCAGCAGTGTCGGACTAGCGGGGGGGGGAGGCGTAAATACGCAGTATTTT

V: TRBV20-1
size: -
D: -
J: TRBJ1-2
CDR3: CSAPDTARYGYTF
DNA: TGCAGTGCTCCAGACACGGCCAGATATGGCTACACCTTC

V: TRBV2
size: -
D: TRBD1
J: TRBJ2-5
CDR3: CASSEDRGRQTQYF
DNA: TGTGCCAGCAGTGAAGACAGGGGTCGGCAGACCCAGTACTTC

V: TRBV4-1
size: -
D: -
J: TRBJ2-5
CDR3: CASSQVQGSEETQYF
DNA: TGCGCCAGCAGCCAAGTTCAGGGGTCGGAGGAGACCCAGTACTTC

V: TRBV2
size: -
D: TRBD2
J: TRBJ2-7
CDR3: CASRRTGGAFEQYF
DNA: TGTGCCAGCAGGAGGACGGGAGGGGCGTTCGAGCAGTACTTC

V: TRBV12-3/TRBV12-4
size: -
D: -
J: TRBJ1-4
CDR3: CASSFSGWGGRGTNEKLFF
DNA: TGTGCCAGCAGTTTCTCCGGGTGGGGGGGGCGAGGAACTAATGAAAAACTGTTTTTT

V: TRBV6-2/TRBV6-3
size: few
D: -
J: TRBJ2-3
CDR3: CASSYSISRREATDTQYF
DNA: TGTGCCAGCAGTTACTCGATCAGCAGGCGGGAAGCCACAGATACGCAGTATTTT

V: TRBV28
size: -
D: -
J: TRBJ2-7
CDR3: CATGPVSSYEQYF
DNA: TGTGCCACCGGGCCGGTTTCCTCCTACGAGCAGTACTTC

V: TRBV19
size: -
D: TRBD2
J: TRBJ2-6
CDR3: CASTTALGGTGANVLTF
DNA: TGTGCCAGTACTACGGCTTTGGGGGGGACTGGGGCCAACGTCCTGACTTTC

V: TRBV7-2
size: few
D: -
J: TRBJ2-4
CDR3: CASSLATRGAKNIQYF
DNA: TGTGCCAGCAGCTTAGCCACACGGGGGGCCAAAAACATTCAGTACTTC

V: TRBV20-1
size: -
D: -
J: TRBJ1-2
CDR3: CSARDQNGYTF
DNA: TGCAGTGCTAGAGACCAGAATGGCTACACCTTC

V: TRBV11-3
size: -
D: TRBD1
J: TRBJ1-1
CDR3: CASSPGQGDAFF
DNA: TGTGCCAGCAGCCCCGGACAGGGGGACGCTTTCTTT

V: TRBV20-1
size: -
D: TRBD1
J: TRBJ2-3
CDR3: CSARGRGGKTGDTQYF
DNA: TGCAGTGCCAGGGGGCGGGGCGGGAAAACGGGAGATACGCAGTATTTT

V: TRBV5-6
size: -
D: TRBD1
J: TRBJ2-6
CDR3: CASSWDRGLAGANVLTF
DNA: TGTGCCAGCAGCTGGGACAGGGGATTAGCTGGGGCCAACGTCCTGACTTTC

V: TRBV12-3/TRBV12-4
size: many
D: TRBD1
J: TRBJ1-6
CDR3: CASTPGQGNSPLHF
DNA: TGTGCCAGCACCCCCGGACAGGGGAATTCACCCCTCCACTTT

V: TRBV29-1
size: many
D: -
J: TRBJ2-5
CDR3: CSASKGETQYF
DNA: TGCAGCGCCTCAAAGGGAGAGACCCAGTACTTC

V: TRBV5-1
size: -
D: -
J: TRBJ2-5
CDR3: CASNRAHGGQETQYF
DNA: TGCGCCAGCAACCGGGCACATGGGGGTCAAGAGACCCAGTACTTC

V: TRBV10-3
size: few
D: -
J: TRBJ2-7
CDR3: CAISETRGEQYF
DNA: TGTGCCATCAGTGAGACAAGGGGCGAGCAGTACTTC

V: TRBV2
size: -
D: TRBD2
J: TRBJ2-1
CDR3: CASSRLAVMHEQFF
DNA: TGTGCCAGCTCTCGTCTAGCGGTTATGCATGAGCAGTTCTTC

V: TRBV20-1
size: many
D: TRBD2
J: TRBJ2-3
CDR3: CSASRPSGSSTDTQYF
DNA: TGCAGTGCTAGCCGTCCTAGCGGTTCTAGCACAGATACGCAGTATTTT

V: TRBV20-1
size: -
D: -
J: TRBJ1-5
CDR3: CSARRRDQPQHF
DNA: TGCAGTGCTAGGAGAAGGGATCAGCCCCAGCATTTT

V: TRBV7-2
size: few
D: TRBD1
J: TRBJ2-1
CDR3: CASSLAGTGGVYNEQFF
DNA: TGTGCCAGCAGCCTGGCCGGGACAGGGGGCGTCTACAATGAGCAGTTCTTC

V: TRBV5-1
size: -
D: -
J: TRBJ1-5
CDR3: CASSLISQPQHF
DNA: TGCGCCAGCAGCTTAATAAGTCAGCCCCAGCATTTT

V: TRBV5-5
size: -
D: TRBD1
J: TRBJ2-1
CDR3: CASSWGQGPYNEQFF
DNA: TGTGCCAGCAGCTGGGGACAGGGTCCCTACAATGAGCAGTTCTTC

V: TRBV10-1
size: -
D: -
J: TRBJ1-6
CDR3: CASSRDAGEKSHLHF
DNA: TGCGCCAGCAGTCGAGACGCCGGGGAAAAGTCACACCTCCACTTT

V: TRBV6-1
size: few
D: -
J: TRBJ2-3
CDR3: CASRADRGLASDTQYF
DNA: TGTGCCAGCAGGGCCGACAGGGGACTAGCATCAGATACGCAGTATTTT

V: TRBV7-2
size: few
D: -
J: TRBJ2-7
CDR3: CASSLVGDGEQYF
DNA: TGTGCCAGCAGCTTAGTAGGGGATGGCGAGCAGTACTTC

V: TRBV5-1
size: few
D: TRBD1
J: TRBJ2-5
CDR3: CASSSGQGGQETQYF
DNA: TGCGCCAGCAGCTCAGGACAGGGAGGACAAGAGACCCAGTACTTC

V: TRBV10-3
size: -
D: TRBD2
J: TRBJ2-7
CDR3: CAISEPYREYTSGGPYEQYF
DNA: TGTGCCATCAGTGAGCCTTACCGGGAATACACTAGCGGGGGCCCCTACGAGCAGTACTTC

V: TRBV28
size: -
D: -
J: TRBJ2-7
CDR3: CASSSGTGPREQYF
DNA: TGTGCCAGCAGCTCCGGGACGGGCCCTCGCGAGCAGTACTTC

V: TRBV28
size: few
D: -
J: TRBJ2-3
CDR3: CAVRAGSTDTQYF
DNA: TGTGCCGTAAGGGCGGGGTCCACAGATACGCAGTATTTT

V: TRBV20-1
size: -
D: TRBD2
J: TRBJ2-1
CDR3: CSAPTSGSSYNEQFF
DNA: TGCAGTGCCCCGACTAGCGGTAGCTCCTACAATGAGCAGTTCTTC

V: TRBV28
size: many
D: TRBD1
J: TRBJ2-3
CDR3: CASSSRQGGTDTQYF
DNA: TGTGCCAGCAGCTCCCGACAGGGCGGGACAGATACGCAGTATTTT

V: TRBV4-2
size: many
D: -
J: TRBJ2-7
CDR3: CASSLDSGTAYEQYF
DNA: TGTGCCAGCAGCCTCGATAGCGGGACAGCCTACGAGCAGTACTTC

V: TRBV20-1
size: -
D: -
J: TRBJ1-6
CDR3: CSAIERTERSPLHF
DNA: TGCAGTGCTATAGAGAGGACCGAGCGTTCACCCCTCCACTTT